This T cell receptor beta chain came from a study of blood T cells in healthy people across ages (dated by TCRdb to the mid-2010s). The study in broad terms: In model experiments, roughly one uniquely barcoded TCR beta cDNA molecule per two T cells was captured by template switching. Using deep sequencing normalized with unique cDNA molecular identifiers, the study measured how TCR beta repertoire diversity changes with age. Donors were grouped into four age groups: young (average 16 years), middle-aged (39), aged (over 55) and long-lived (less than 85). Donors of different ages were randomly distributed across sequencing lanes to avoid experimental bias. For two donors (one aged 18 to 30 and one aged 80 or older), the study analyzed two additional independent replicas of 1 million unique cDNA reads from the same blood draw. What the work shows at the level of the full study, not this receptor alone: The long-lived group showed more naive CD4+ T cells, fewer expanded clones and increased TCR diversity than the aged group, suggesting age selection. Bulk unsorted PBMC profiling prevented conclusive comparison of naive and antigen-experienced compartments. Donor CMV infection status was unknown, potentially confounding age-related changes in expanded clonotypes. Observed TCR beta diversity per million T cells fell roughly linearly with age, and a significant reduction was already apparent by age roughly 40. The percentage of naive T cells measured by flow cytometry correlated strongly with observed TCR beta diversity. Total diversity estimates from one million sequenced T cells were considered lower bounds and underestimates.

This clonotype was observed a few times. No antigen is known for it. Base quality data are lacking; no much larger clone is found one base away. Systemically healthy Caucasian individuals from Russia, 35 to 50 in total and aged roughly 6 to 100 years, were included as donors. Each donor gave ten milliliters of peripheral blood, drawn into EDTA-treated Vacutainer tubes. PBMCs were isolated by Ficoll-Paque density-gradient centrifugation, with at least 7 million obtained per sample. Trizol reagent was used to extract total RNA from PBMCs, with at least 5 micrograms per sample. For every donor, an aliquot of PBMCs went through flow cytometry to measure the percentages of naive CD45RAhigh/CD27high T cells. Preparation of the library involved 5' RACE. Sequencing was carried out with an Illumina HiSeq 2500. The second PCR ran for about 6 to 12 cycles and used a J-beta primer mix along with a sample-barcoded 5' primer. A template-switch 5' adaptor carrying 12 random nucleotides introduced a unique molecular identifier onto each TCR beta cDNA molecule. Each sample yielded at least 2.5 million CDR3-containing paired-end reads. First-strand cDNA was synthesized from all RNA with the Mint cDNA synthesis kit, primed by a TRBC-specific oligonucleotide. Following uracil-DNA glycosylase treatment, a first 18-cycle PCR with universal primers M1SS and BC2_uni_R was performed on all cDNA. As for how the authors treated the data: Each sample was normalized by randomly selecting 1 million high-quality reads, each carrying a distinct molecular identifier. Instead of being binned into consensus sequences, reads with shared molecular identifiers were discarded. MiTCR, with a Q25 quality threshold and the strictest error-elimination algorithm, was used for CDR3 identification, clonotype clustering and error correction. A nonparametric unseen species model with Euler transformation was used to estimate a lower bound on total TCR beta diversity. TCRdb redid the processing of the public reads, applying fastp at Q25 and MiXCR, and retained in-frame beta chains. Under each unique CDR3 protein, matching rows form one entry showing the most common genes and DNA. TCRdb assigned the V and J calls; the authors' analysis was not used. The sample records approximately 1,000,000 distinct CDR3 sequences, 40% to 45% of which are singletons. The ten top clones hold 15% to 20% of the sample.

Sequencing was performed on blood. The clonotype was recovered from a woman between 55 and 75 years old in good health.

The nucleotide sequence is TGCGCCAGCAGCCAAGATTTAGCCGACAGGGATGGCTACACCTTC. Translated, this gives CASSQDLADRDGYTF. This chain is built from TRBV4-1 and TRBJ1-2, with 7 bases aligning to TRBD1. From a lookup of the germline V gene, CDR1 and CDR2 are MGHRA and YSYEKL. The CDR3 has 15 amino acids, counting the end cysteine and phenylalanine. The read is trimmed to its CDR3 DNA, 45 bases read in frame from base 1. After removal of 0 bases from V and 6 bases from J, the junction retains 7 bases not matched to a gene.